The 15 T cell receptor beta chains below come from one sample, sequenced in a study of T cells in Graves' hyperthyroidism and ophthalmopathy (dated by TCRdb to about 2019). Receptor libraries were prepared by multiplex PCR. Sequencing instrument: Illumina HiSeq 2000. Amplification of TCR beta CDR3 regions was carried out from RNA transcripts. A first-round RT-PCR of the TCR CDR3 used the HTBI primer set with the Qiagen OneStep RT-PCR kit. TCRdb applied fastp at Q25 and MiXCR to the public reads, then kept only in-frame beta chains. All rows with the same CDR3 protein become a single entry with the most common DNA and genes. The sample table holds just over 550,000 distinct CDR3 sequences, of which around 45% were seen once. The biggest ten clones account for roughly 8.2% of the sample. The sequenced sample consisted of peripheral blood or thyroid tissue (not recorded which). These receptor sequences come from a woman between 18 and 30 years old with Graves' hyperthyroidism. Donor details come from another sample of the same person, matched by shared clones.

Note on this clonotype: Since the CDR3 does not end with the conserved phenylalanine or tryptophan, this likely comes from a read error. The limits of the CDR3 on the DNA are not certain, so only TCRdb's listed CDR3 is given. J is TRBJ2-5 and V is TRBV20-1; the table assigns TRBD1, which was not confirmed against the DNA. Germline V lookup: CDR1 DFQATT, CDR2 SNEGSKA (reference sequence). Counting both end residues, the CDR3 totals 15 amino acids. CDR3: CSASVEGVAGYTFGS.

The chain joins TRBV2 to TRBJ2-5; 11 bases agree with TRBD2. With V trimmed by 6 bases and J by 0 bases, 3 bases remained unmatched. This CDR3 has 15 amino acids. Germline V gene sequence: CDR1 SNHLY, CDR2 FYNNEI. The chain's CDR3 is CASRAGLADQETQYF. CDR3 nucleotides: TGTGCCAGCAGGGCGGGACTAGCGGACCAAGAGACCCAGTACTTC. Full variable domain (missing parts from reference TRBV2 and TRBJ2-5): EPEVTQTPSHQVTQMGQEVILRCVPISNHLYFYWYRQILGQKVEFLVSFYNNEISEKSEIFDDQFSVERPDGSNFTLKIRSTKLEDSAMYFCASRAGLADQETQYFGPGTRLLVL.

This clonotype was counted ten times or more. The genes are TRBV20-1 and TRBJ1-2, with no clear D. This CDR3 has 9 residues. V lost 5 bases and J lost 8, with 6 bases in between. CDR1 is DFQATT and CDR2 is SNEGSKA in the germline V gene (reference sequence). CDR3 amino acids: CSAPRGYTF. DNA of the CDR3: TGCAGTGCTCCGCGAGGCTACACCTTC.

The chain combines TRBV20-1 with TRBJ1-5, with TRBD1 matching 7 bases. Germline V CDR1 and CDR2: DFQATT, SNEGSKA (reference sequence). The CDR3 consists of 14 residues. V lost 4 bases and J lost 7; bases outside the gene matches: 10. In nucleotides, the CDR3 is TGCAGTGCTAACAGGGGTGCCCTTGGACAGCCCCAGCATTTT. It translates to CSANRGALGQPQHF.

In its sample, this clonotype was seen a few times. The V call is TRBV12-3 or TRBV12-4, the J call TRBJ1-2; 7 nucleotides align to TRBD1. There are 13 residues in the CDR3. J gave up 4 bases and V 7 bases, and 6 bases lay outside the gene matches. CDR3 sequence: CASIEQGGYGYTF. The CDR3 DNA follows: TGTGCCAGCATCGAGCAGGGGGGCTATGGCTACACCTTC.

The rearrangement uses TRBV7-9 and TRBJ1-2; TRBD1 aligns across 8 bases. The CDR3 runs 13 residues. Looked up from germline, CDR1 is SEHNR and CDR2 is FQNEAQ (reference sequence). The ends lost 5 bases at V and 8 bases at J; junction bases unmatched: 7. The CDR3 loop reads CASSRTGLGGYTF. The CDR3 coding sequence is TGTGCCAGCAGCAGGACAGGGCTAGGCGGCTACACCTTC.

The CDR3 DNA reads TGTGCCAGCAGCCAGGGGCCCGTCAGTCAGCCCCAGCATTTT. This codes for CASSQGPVSQPQHF. This chain uses TRBV7-2 with TRBJ1-5; D possibly corresponds to TRBD1 (6 bases). The CDR3 length is 14 residues. V was trimmed by 5 bases and J by 6 bases, leaving 14 bases between them. Germline V lookup: CDR1 SGHTA, CDR2 FQGNSA. The full variable domain, rest sourced from reference TRBV7-2 and TRBJ1-5, is GAGVSQSPSNKVTEKGKDVELRCDPISGHTALYWYRQSLGQGLEFLIYFQGNSAPDKSGLPSDRFSAERTGGSVSTLTIQRTQQEDSAVYLCASSQGPVSQPQHFGDGTRLSIL.

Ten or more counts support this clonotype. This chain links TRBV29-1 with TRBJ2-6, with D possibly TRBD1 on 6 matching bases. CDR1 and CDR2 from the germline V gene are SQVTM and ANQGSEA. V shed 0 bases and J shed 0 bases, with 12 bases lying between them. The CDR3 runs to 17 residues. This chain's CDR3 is CSVEERLQGSGANVLTF. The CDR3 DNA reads TGCAGCGTTGAAGAGAGACTACAGGGCTCTGGGGCCAACGTCCTGACTTTC.

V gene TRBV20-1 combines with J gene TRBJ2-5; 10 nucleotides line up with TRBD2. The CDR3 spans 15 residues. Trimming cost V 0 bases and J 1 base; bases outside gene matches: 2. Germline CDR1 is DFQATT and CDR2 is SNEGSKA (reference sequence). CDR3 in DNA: TGCAGTGCTAGAGATACTAGCGGGATCCAAGAGACCCAGTACTTC. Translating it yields CSARDTSGIQETQYF.

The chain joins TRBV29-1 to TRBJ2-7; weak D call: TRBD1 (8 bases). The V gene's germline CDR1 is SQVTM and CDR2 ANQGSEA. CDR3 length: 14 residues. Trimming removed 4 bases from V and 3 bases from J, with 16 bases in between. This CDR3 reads CSVGLYRGGYEQYF. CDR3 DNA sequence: TGCAGCGTTGGCTTATACAGGGGGGGCTACGAGCAGTACTTC.

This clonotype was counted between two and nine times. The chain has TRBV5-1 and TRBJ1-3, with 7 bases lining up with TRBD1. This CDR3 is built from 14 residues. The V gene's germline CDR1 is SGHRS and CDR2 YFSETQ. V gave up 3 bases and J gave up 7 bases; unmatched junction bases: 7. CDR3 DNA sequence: TGCGCCAGCAGCTCCAGACAGGGAGGGAACACCATATATTTT. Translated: CASSSRQGGNTIYF. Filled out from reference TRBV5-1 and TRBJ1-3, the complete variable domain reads KAGVTQTPRYLIKTRGQQVTLSCSPISGHRSVSWYQQTPGQGLQFLFEYFSETQRNKGNFPGRFSGRQFSNSRSEMNVSTLELGDSALYLCASSSRQGGNTIYFGEGSWLTVV.

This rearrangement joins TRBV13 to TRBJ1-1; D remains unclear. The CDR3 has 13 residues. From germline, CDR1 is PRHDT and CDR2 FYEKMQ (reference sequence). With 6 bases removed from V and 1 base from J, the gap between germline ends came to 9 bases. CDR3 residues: CASSKTGNTEAFF. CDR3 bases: TGTGCCAGCAGTAAAACCGGGAACACTGAAGCTTTCTTT.

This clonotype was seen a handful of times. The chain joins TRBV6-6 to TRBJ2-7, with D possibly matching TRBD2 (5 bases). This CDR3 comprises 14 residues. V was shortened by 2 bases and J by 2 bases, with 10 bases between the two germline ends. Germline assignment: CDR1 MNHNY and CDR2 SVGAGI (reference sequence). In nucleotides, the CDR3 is TGTGCCAGCAGTTACCTAGCTAGCCCCTACGAGCAGTACTTC. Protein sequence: CASSYLASPYEQYF.

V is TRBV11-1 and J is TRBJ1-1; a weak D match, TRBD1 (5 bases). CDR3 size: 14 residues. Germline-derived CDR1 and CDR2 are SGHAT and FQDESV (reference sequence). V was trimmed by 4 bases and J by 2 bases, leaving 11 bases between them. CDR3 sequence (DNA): TGTGCCAGCAGCTCGAACCGGGACAACACTGAAGCTTTCTTT. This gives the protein CASSSNRDNTEAFF.

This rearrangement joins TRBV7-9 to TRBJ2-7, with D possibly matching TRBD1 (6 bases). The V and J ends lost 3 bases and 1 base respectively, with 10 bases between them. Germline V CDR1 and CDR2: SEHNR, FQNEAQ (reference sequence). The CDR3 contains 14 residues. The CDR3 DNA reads TGTGCCAGCAGCTTCGGACAGCCTTCCTACGAGCAGTACTTC. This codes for CASSFGQPSYEQYF.